Listed here are 24 T cell receptor beta chains from one sample, sequenced in a study of beta chain features in type 1 diabetes (dated by TCRdb to 2016 to 2019). To prepare the library, the immunoSEQ multiplex PCR assay was applied. The entire isolated RNA was reverse transcribed using the High Capacity cDNA Reverse Transcription Kit, and thus expressed TCRB transcripts were sequenced. In its TCRdb copy, this immuneACCESS table keeps in-frame sequences only and misses some clones. Where compared with another copy, unresolved V genes explain less than half of these, and the others have no known cause. Across this sample there are roughly 25,000 clones, with 55% to 75% seen only once. Roughly 2% of the sample goes to the ten largest clones. Sequenced input: Tregs from blood. Per the publication, the cell subset or site label means: regulatory CD4+ T cells. The receptors here all came from a woman between 35 and 50 years old in good health.

This clone was counted only a few times. The genes are TRBV19 and TRBJ2-7; 10 bases match TRBD1. The V gene's germline CDR1 is LNHDA and CDR2 SQIVND (reference sequence). This CDR3 spans 16 amino acids. The V gene end was trimmed by 5 bases and the J gene end by 0 bases; junction bases not matched to a gene: 7. CDR3 residues: CASSAGGQGDSYEQYF. The CDR3 DNA sequence: TGTGCCAGTAGTGCAGGCGGACAGGGGGACTCCTACGAGCAGTACTTC.

The genes are TRBV7-2 and TRBJ2-5; the match to TRBD1 covers 8 bases. CDR1 and CDR2 from the germline V gene are SGHTA and FQGNSA. The J segment lost 1 base and the V segment lost 5 bases, leaving 6 bases of the junction unmatched. This CDR3 has 15 amino acids. The CDR3 DNA reads TGTGCCAGCAGCCGGGACAGGACGCCCCAAGAGACCCAGTACTTC. Its translation is CASSRDRTPQETQYF.

The rearrangement links TRBV7-6 to TRBJ1-2; weak D call: TRBD1 (5 bases). V dropped 1 base and J dropped 0 bases, with 18 bases sitting between them. The CDR3 sequence is 18 residues long. From germline, CDR1 is SGHVS and CDR2 FNYEAQ. The CDR3 region is CASSLVGDSPSANYGYTF. The DNA of the CDR3 is TGTGCCAGCAGCTTAGTTGGCGACAGCCCTTCCGCTAACTATGGCTACACCTTC.

This chain uses TRBV4-1 with TRBJ2-5; D gene uncertain. The J call may not be correct, given that the DNA end is closer to TRBJ2-7. The CDR3 loop spans 14 amino acids. Germline values: CDR1 MGHRA, CDR2 YSYEKL. CDR3 sequence: CASSQDRPNYEQYF. The CDR3 region has the DNA TGCGCCAGCAGCCAAGATCGCCCGAACTACGAGCAGTACTTC.

In its sample, this clone was seen a few times. The chain joins TRBV7-2 to TRBJ2-7, with D maybe TRBD1 (6 bases). This CDR3 spans 14 amino acids. V lost 6 bases to trimming and J lost 7 bases, with 19 bases between them. Looked up from germline, CDR1 is SGHTA and CDR2 is FQGNSA. CDR3 DNA sequence: TGTGCCAGCAGTCGCAGGGGAGACGGGGTTGAGCAGTACTTC. Its translation: CASSRRGDGVEQYF.

The chain has TRBV7-2 and TRBJ1-6, with D hard to call. The V gene lost 0 bases and the J gene lost 6 bases, with 9 bases spanning the gap. This CDR3 has 15 residues. Germline V gene lookup returns CDR1 SGHTA and CDR2 FQGNSA. The CDR3 DNA reads as TGTGCCAGCAGCTTAGCGGGAGATATTAATTCACCCCTCCACTTT. It specifies CASSLAGDINSPLHF.

V is TRBV9 and J is TRBJ2-3, with 9 bases fitting TRBD2. J gave up 6 bases and V 2 bases, and 10 bases lay outside the gene matches. Germline assignment: CDR1 SGDLS and CDR2 YYNGEE. The CDR3 extends over 16 amino acids. The CDR3 sequence is CASSVGLASLGDTQYF. The CDR3 DNA follows: TGTGCCAGCAGCGTGGGACTAGCCTCGCTCGGGGATACGCAGTATTTT.

This rearrangement joins TRBV7-8 to TRBJ2-5; 11 bases are a match to TRBD2. The CDR3 consists of 16 residues. The J segment lost 5 bases and the V segment lost 5 bases, leaving 10 bases of the junction unmatched. Germline assignment: CDR1 SGHVS and CDR2 FQNEAQ. The CDR3 coding sequence is TGTGCCAGCAGCCCACTTAGCGGGGGGGCCGGGGAGACCCAGTACTTC. It encodes CASSPLSGGAGETQYF. Full variable domain (remainder filled in from reference TRBV7-8 and TRBJ2-5): GAGVSQSPRYKVAKRGQDVALRCDPISGHVSLFWYQQALGQGPEFLTYFQNEAQLDKSGLPSDRFFAERPEGSVSTLKIQRTQQEDSAVYLCASSPLSGGAGETQYFGPGTRLLVL.

This chain uses TRBV14 with TRBJ1-2; D remains ambiguous. V gave up 3 bases and J gave up 8 bases, with 19 bases separating them. The V gene's germline CDR1 is SGHDN and CDR2 FVKESK. There are 15 residues in the CDR3. The CDR3 loop is CASSQVAGRLLGYTF. CDR3 nucleotides: TGTGCCAGCAGCCAGGTGGCCGGCCGACTATTAGGCTACACCTTC.

The CDR3 sequence: CASSPPRRASSGNTIYF. DNA for the CDR3: TGTGCCAGTAGCCCACCGAGGAGGGCGAGCTCTGGAAACACCATATATTTT. The V gene is TRBV19, the J gene TRBJ1-3; no firm D call. Germline CDR1 reads LNHDA; CDR2 reads SQIVND (reference sequence). The CDR3 is 17 residues long. V was trimmed by 6 bases and J by 0 bases, leaving 18 bases between them.

This chain joins TRBV5-6 and TRBJ1-2, with 9 bases that match TRBD1. With V trimmed by 5 bases and J by 7 bases, 6 bases remained unmatched. CDR1 SGHDT and CDR2 YYEEEE come from the germline V gene. The CDR3 consists of 13 residues. DNA of the CDR3: TGTGCCAGCAGGTGGGGACAGGGTCCTGGCTACACCTTC. It yields the protein CASRWGQGPGYTF. The whole variable domain, filled in from reference TRBV5-6 and TRBJ1-2, reads DAGVTQSPTHLIKTRGQQVTLRCSPKSGHDTVSWYQQALGQGPQFIFQYYEEEERQRGNFPDRFSGHQFPNYSSELNVNALLLGDSALYLCASRWGQGPGYTFGSGTRLTVV.

The gene calls are TRBV7-9 and TRBJ1-5, with unresolved D. The length of the CDR3 is 14 residues. Germline assignment: CDR1 SEHNR and CDR2 FQNEAQ (reference sequence). Trimming shortened V by 5 bases and J by 0 bases, and 8 bases separated the two germline ends. The CDR3 protein is CASSPGYSNQPQHF. Written as DNA, the CDR3 is TGTGCCAGCAGCCCCGGGTATAGCAATCAGCCCCAGCATTTT.

The chain recombines TRBV27 with TRBJ2-7; the D gene is possibly TRBD2 (5 bases). Germline-derived CDR1 and CDR2 are MNHEY and SMNVEV (reference sequence). The CDR3 length is 14 residues. V lost 5 bases, J lost 2 bases, and 13 bases lay in between. The CDR3 reads CASSRREGTYEQYF. CDR3 nucleotides: TGTGCCAGCAGTAGGCGAGAGGGTACCTACGAGCAGTACTTC.

J is TRBJ2-2 and V is TRBV11-2, with 7 bases matching TRBD1. This CDR3 contains 16 residues. With V trimmed by 5 bases and J by 4 bases, 10 bases remained unmatched. Germline CDR1 is SGHAT and CDR2 is FQNNGV. The chain's CDR3 is CASSLLPGQFTGELFF. The CDR3 DNA reads as TGTGCCAGCAGCCTCCTCCCGGGACAGTTCACCGGGGAGCTGTTTTTT.

This clone was counted a single time. The chain links TRBV7-2 to TRBJ2-1; 14 bases line up with TRBD2. Germline V gene sequence: CDR1 SGHTA, CDR2 FQGNSA. CDR3 length equals 17 residues. V dropped 1 base and J dropped 10; count of bases not matched to a gene: 9. CDR3 amino acids: CASSLGRLAGGPGEQFF. As DNA, the CDR3 is TGTGCCAGCAGCTTAGGAAGACTAGCGGGGGGGCCGGGGGAGCAGTTCTTC.

The chain recombines TRBV23-1 with TRBJ2-1; 7 bases align to TRBD1. TRBV23-1 is flagged as an ORF with uncertain function. The V gene end was trimmed by 3 bases and the J gene end by 3 bases; junction bases not matched to a gene: 8. The CDR3 totals 16 residues. This CDR3 reads CASSHHTGVNYNEQFF. The CDR3 bases are TGCGCCAGCAGTCACCACACAGGGGTGAACTACAATGAGCAGTTCTTC.

The rearrangement uses TRBV5-1 and TRBJ2-7; D is perhaps TRBD1 (6 bases). Trimming pared 5 bases from V and 4 bases from J, leaving 10 bases between. CDR3 length equals 12 residues. CDR1 SGHRS and CDR2 YFSETQ come from the germline V gene. The CDR3 DNA follows: TGCGCCAGCAGGACGGACAGTTACGAGCAGTACTTC. This sequence encodes CASRTDSYEQYF. The whole variable domain, remainder taken from reference TRBV5-1 and TRBJ2-7, is KAGVTQTPRYLIKTRGQQVTLSCSPISGHRSVSWYQQTPGQGLQFLFEYFSETQRNKGNFPGRFSGRQFSNSRSEMNVSTLELGDSALYLCASRTDSYEQYFGPGTRLTVT.

The chain combines TRBV29-1 with TRBJ1-1, with 12 nucleotides matching TRBD1. Per the germline V gene, CDR1 is SQVTM and CDR2 is ANQGSEA. V shed 6 bases, J shed 2 bases, and the junction held 4 bases outside the gene matches. CDR3 length: 14 residues. Here the CDR3 DNA reads TGCAGCGTGGGACAGGGGGCCGGAAACACTGAAGCTTTCTTT. Translated, it gives CSVGQGAGNTEAFF.

V usage is TRBV4-1 and J usage is TRBJ2-3; tentative D call: TRBD1 (6 bases). CDR3 length equals 16 residues. Germline CDR1 and CDR2: MGHRA and YSYEKL. The V gene lost 0 bases and the J gene lost 5 bases, with 15 bases spanning the gap. The CDR3 DNA reads as TGCGCCAGCAGCCAAGAACGGTCCCCAGGGGTAGATACGCAGTATTTT. Protein product: CASSQERSPGVDTQYF.

The chain links TRBV5-1 to TRBJ1-2, with 10 bases matching TRBD1. The germline gives CDR1 SGHRS, CDR2 YFSETQ. This CDR3 has 17 amino acids. J was trimmed by 4 bases and V by 4 bases; bases with no gene match: 13. This CDR3 reads CASSHTLPGQGFYGYTF. The DNA of the CDR3 is TGCGCCAGCAGCCACACCCTGCCGGGACAGGGGTTCTATGGCTACACCTTC. Together with reference TRBV5-1 and TRBJ1-2, the CDR3 gives the full variable domain: KAGVTQTPRYLIKTRGQQVTLSCSPISGHRSVSWYQQTPGQGLQFLFEYFSETQRNKGNFPGRFSGRQFSNSRSEMNVSTLELGDSALYLCASSHTLPGQGFYGYTFGSGTRLTVV.

This clone has just a few counts. V and J are TRBV19 and TRBJ1-5; tentative D call: TRBD1 (5 bases). V was trimmed by 5 bases and J by 2 bases, leaving 13 bases between them. Looked up from germline, CDR1 is LNHDA and CDR2 is SQIVND (reference sequence). The CDR3 sequence is 15 residues long. In DNA form, the CDR3 reads TGTGCCAGTAGTGACGGGCCGGGGGGCAATCAGCCCCAGCATTTT. Encoded protein: CASSDGPGGNQPQHF.

V gene TRBV11-2 combines with J gene TRBJ2-5; 7 bases are shared with TRBD2. The V gene end was trimmed by 6 bases and the J gene end by 2 bases; junction bases not matched to a gene: 6. The CDR3 sequence is 14 residues long. Germline CDR1 reads SGHAT; CDR2 reads FQNNGV. CDR3 sequence (DNA): TGTGCCAGCAGGGGCGGGAGATTACAAGAGACCCAGTACTTC. Amino acids: CASRGGRLQETQYF. The entire variable domain, with the rest obtained from reference TRBV11-2 and TRBJ2-5, is as follows: EAGVAQSPRYKIIEKRQSVAFWCNPISGHATLYWYQQILGQGPKLLIQFQNNGVVDDSQLPKDRFSAERLKGVDSTLKIQPAKLEDSAVYLCASRGGRLQETQYFGPGTRLLVL.

The chain links TRBV28 to TRBJ1-6, with D possibly matching TRBD1 (6 bases). This CDR3 is 14 amino acids long. CDR1 and CDR2 from the germline V gene are MDHEN and SYDVKM. V lost 7 bases to trimming and J lost 13 bases, with 20 bases between them. CDR3 sequence: CASNMATGRAPLHF. CDR3 nucleotides: TGTGCCAGCAATATGGCTACAGGGAGAGCGCCCCTCCACTTT.

The chain has TRBV27 and TRBJ1-1; D is ambiguous. The germline V gene has CDR1 MNHEY and CDR2 SMNVEV (reference sequence). The CDR3 sequence is 13 residues long. The V and J ends lost 4 bases and 4 bases respectively, with 10 bases between them. The CDR3, as DNA: TGTGCCAGCAGTTCCCAACGGGGCACTGAAGCTTTCTTT. Translated, it gives CASSSQRGTEAFF.